The clone carrying this TCR beta chain was recorded a few times. Its antigen is undetermined. As every portion of the isolated RNA was reverse transcribed, the sequencing read expressed TCRB transcripts. Assay: immunoSEQ multiplex PCR; the TCRdb copy retains only in-frame clones and omits some. Among about 170,000 clones listed, roughly 8% were seen once. The entry originates in a study of beta chain features in type 1 diabetes. On the study more broadly: No patient-donor differences in age, gender, total cells or subset yield. Findings and caveats of the study: No resolution was reached here on whether HLA type influences TCRB rearrangement. The study found moderately but significantly shorter TCRB CDR3s in all four CD4+ subsets of Type 1 diabetes patients.

Sorted CD4+ subsets: naive, central memory, regulatory, stem cell-like memory (CD45RO/CCR7/CD25/CD127/CD95/CD27 panel). The germline V gene has CDR1 MDHEN and CDR2 SYDVKM. Trimming took 3 bases from V and 10 from J; bases not matched to a gene: 14. CDR3 length: 16 residues. The V call is TRBV28, the J call TRBJ2-1; 8 positions agree with TRBD2. The receptor was derived from a man aged 18 to 35 with type 1 diabetes. What was sequenced was central memory CD4+ T cells from blood. The chain's CDR3 is CASSFGGSGSGLEQFF. For the CDR3, the DNA is TGTGCCAGCAGTTTTGGGGGAAGCGGGAGTGGGCTAGAGCAGTTCTTC.